The 13 T cell receptor beta chains below were found in one sample sequenced in a study of a mutant IDH1 vaccine in newly diagnosed glioma. Time point reported: week 23, last vaccination. Vaccinated patients received 300 ug of mutant IDH1 20-mer peptide per dose, with topical imiquimod. This table comes from immunoSEQ multiplex PCR, and its TCRdb copy is limited to in-frame clones, with some not included. This table has 45,000 to 65,000 clones, about 81% appearing once. Which antigens these TCRs recognize remains unknown. The specimen was PBMCs, collected from a glioma patient whose treatment included an IDH1 peptide vaccine. These receptors were collected from a woman aged 40-49 years with glioma. Some clones in this sample may be carry-over from other donors' samples.

V is TRBV13 and J is TRBJ2-5; 9 bases fit TRBD1. The germline V gene has CDR1 PRHDT and CDR2 FYEKMQ (reference sequence). V lost 5 bases and J lost 4; bases outside the gene matches: 8. The CDR3 is made up of 15 amino acids. As DNA, the CDR3 is TGTGCCAGCAGCCCCTGGGACAGGGCGAGAGAGACCCAGTACTTC. It specifies CASSPWDRARETQYF.

The V gene is TRBV6-6, the J gene TRBJ2-7; 13 bases line up with TRBD2. The CDR3 has 16 residues. V dropped 6 bases and J dropped 5; count of bases not matched to a gene: 10. Germline CDR1 is MNHNY and CDR2 is SVGAGI (reference sequence). CDR3 residues: CASRLPLAGGLDEQYF. CDR3 nucleotides: TGTGCCAGCAGGCTCCCACTAGCGGGGGGGCTTGACGAGCAGTACTTC.

This sequence joins TRBV10-1 and TRBJ1-1, with D maybe TRBD1 (5 bases). This CDR3 comprises 14 residues. Between the trimmed V and J ends, which lost 4 bases and 1 base, there was a span of 10 bases. From germline, CDR1 is WNHNN and CDR2 SYGVQD (reference sequence). As DNA, the CDR3 is TGCGCCAGCAGTGTAGGGCAGGGGAACACTGAAGCTTTCTTT. Its translation is CASSVGQGNTEAFF.

The CDR3 here is CASSGTGAHEQYF. DNA of the CDR3: TGCGCCAGCAGCGGGACAGGGGCCCACGAGCAGTACTTC. The rearrangement links TRBV4-1 to TRBJ2-7; 10 positions agree with TRBD1. The V and J ends lost 5 bases and 5 bases, in that order; junction bases with no gene match: 3. The CDR3 runs 13 residues. The germline V gene encodes CDR1 MGHRA and CDR2 YSYEKL.

The V call is TRBV6-5, the J call TRBJ1-5; D remains ambiguous. CDR3 length: 15 residues. V gave up 7 bases and J gave up 1 base, with 14 bases separating them. Per germline, CDR1 MNHEY and CDR2 SVGAGI. In DNA form, the CDR3 reads TGTGCCAGCAAAGTCGTAAGCGACAGCAATCAGCCCCAGCATTTT. This sequence encodes CASKVVSDSNQPQHF.

The chain couples TRBV5-6 to TRBJ2-2; D call uncertain. Trimming stripped 0 bases from V and 4 bases from J, with 10 bases between. Germline values: CDR1 SGHDT, CDR2 YYEEEE. The CDR3 extends over 15 amino acids. The CDR3 DNA is TGTGCCAGCAGCTTGGGCCCCTCGAGCACCGGGGAGCTGTTTTTT. It encodes CASSLGPSSTGELFF.

This clone occurred once. The chain carries TRBV29-1 and TRBJ1-3; a possible D gene is TRBD1 (5 bases). Germline CDR1 is SQVTM and CDR2 is ANQGSEA. V gave up 3 bases and J gave up 8 bases, with 8 bases separating them. CDR3 length equals 11 residues. CDR3 sequence: CSVEEGHTIYF. CDR3 DNA: TGCAGCGTTGAGGAGGGACACACCATATATTTT.

V gene TRBV5-4 combines with J gene TRBJ1-2; 9 positions agree with TRBD1. Germline V gene data show CDR1 as SGHNT and CDR2 as YYREEE (reference sequence). With V trimmed by 4 bases and J by 6 bases, 7 bases remained unmatched. The CDR3 runs to 14 residues. The CDR3 loop reads CASSHPGQGNGYTF. CDR3 bases: TGTGCCAGCAGCCATCCGGGACAGGGAAATGGCTACACCTTC.

The rearrangement uses TRBV5-4 and TRBJ2-7; the match to TRBD1 covers 7 bases. CDR1 is SGHNT and CDR2 is YYREEE in the germline V gene (reference sequence). Germline trimming cut 0 bases from V and 2 bases from J; bases unmatched to any gene: 2. This CDR3 is 14 amino acids long. CDR3 protein: CASSLEGQPYEQYF. The CDR3, as DNA: TGTGCCAGCAGCTTGGAGGGACAGCCCTACGAGCAGTACTTC.

This clone was detected only once. The V and J genes are TRBV9 and TRBJ2-5; D is tentatively TRBD1 or TRBD2 (5 bases each). The CDR3 is 16 amino acids. Germline lookup yields CDR1 SGDLS and CDR2 YYNGEE. V dropped 0 bases and J dropped 6 bases, with 18 bases sitting between them. The CDR3 is CASSVAVGAGGKTQYF. CDR3 nucleotide sequence: TGTGCCAGCAGCGTAGCAGTCGGGGCTGGGGGAAAGACCCAGTACTTC.

V and J are TRBV13 and TRBJ1-6; no definite D call. Trimming left V 3 bases short and J 3 bases short, with 9 bases between. Germline CDR1 is PRHDT and CDR2 is FYEKMQ (reference sequence). The CDR3 sequence is 15 residues long. DNA for the CDR3: TGTGCCAGCAGCTTCTCAGCCCTCTATAATTCACCCCTCCACTTT. It yields the protein CASSFSALYNSPLHF.

The gene calls are TRBV7-8 and TRBJ1-5; a weak D match, TRBD1 (5 bases). CDR1 and CDR2 from the germline V gene are SGHVS and FQNEAQ. The CDR3 runs to 15 residues. Deletions cut 5 bases from V and 8 bases from J, with 19 bases between. This CDR3 is CASSLLGARLEPQHF. The CDR3 bases are TGTGCCAGCAGCCTACTTGGGGCCCGCTTGGAGCCCCAGCATTTT.

V gene TRBV30 combines with J gene TRBJ1-2; TRBD1 might be the D (5 bases). Germline-derived CDR1 and CDR2 are GTSNPN and SVGIG (reference sequence). V was cut by 3 bases and J by 7 bases, with 18 bases left in between. CDR3 length: 14 amino acids. In DNA form, the CDR3 reads TGTGCCTGGAGGTGGGACCCCATGAGGGGTGGCTACACCTTC. Amino acid sequence: CAWRWDPMRGGYTF.